These T cell receptor beta chains were read from a single sample in a study of OX40 agonist ivuxolimab in advanced cancers. Only in-frame clones appear in the TCRdb table, and some are missing; sequencing was by immunoSEQ multiplex PCR. Of roughly 53,000 clones listed, over 80% were seen once; the top ten hold 5.4%. The sample in question was CD4+ or CD8+ T cells sorted from blood, obtained in a trial of the OX40 agonist ivuxolimab. Receptors originate from an adult with an advanced solid tumor such as melanoma, head and neck, liver or kidney cancer. Both conserved end residues are part of each CDR3. Fields, in order: J gene, V gene, CDR3 protein.

>TRBJ2-3|TRBV18
CASSPLSISGAKSTDTQYF
>TRBJ2-3|TRBV6-5
CASSRDYQDTQYF
>TRBJ1-1|TRBV6-1
CASSFRGTEAFF
>TRBJ2-5|TRBV11-1
CASSRTTSRETQYF
>TRBJ2-1|TRBV15
CATSRGRGASGSYNEQFF
>TRBJ1-5|TRBV7-6
CASSLGWGRQPQHF
>TRBJ2-3|TRBV5-1
CASSLQSSTDTQYF
>TRBJ2-7|TRBV7-8
CASSLAWTSGEQYF
>TRBJ2-7|TRBV5-8
CASKDRIYEQYF
>TRBJ2-6|TRBV27
CASRTGRAGGANVLTF
>TRBJ1-2|TRBV19
CASSYKQSNYGYTF
>TRBJ2-3|TRBV6-1
CASTVLGQHTDTQYF
>TRBJ2-3|TRBV7-3
CASSLNPTGARTDTQYF
>TRBJ1-6|TRBV6-5
CASSDRTGLRSPLHF
>TRBJ2-4|TRBV18
CASSPIIQGENIQYF
>TRBJ2-5|TRBV19
CASRDRGSETQYF
>TRBJ2-1|TRBV27
CASSLTGGNEQFF
>TRBJ2-1|TRBV7-6
CASSLGRLYNEQFF
>TRBJ2-1|TRBV18
CASSPPIKVYSNEQFF
>TRBJ2-7|TRBV10-3
CAISVGPGYEQYF
>TRBJ2-1|TRBV7-2
CASSRRGGAEYNEQFF
>TRBJ2-2|TRBV7-2
CASSLDAIRELFF
>TRBJ1-2|TRBV28
CASSESQGGRQYGYTF
>TRBJ2-6|TRBV18
CASSPSSGANVLTF
>TRBJ2-1|TRBV18
CASSRFPDSYNEQFF
>TRBJ2-7|TRBV10-3
CAISPGLAGSYEQYF
>TRBJ2-5|TRBV19
CASSRGPGQETQYF
>TRBJ2-1|TRBV14
CASSQKAGIYNEQFF
>TRBJ1-5|TRBV7-2
CASSSGPEQPQHF
>TRBJ1-6|TRBV25-1
CASSDGYQIGSPLHF
>TRBJ2-3|TRBV4-3
CASSQELAPSTDTQYF